The 24 T cell receptor beta chains given below trace back to one sample, sequenced in a study of T cell responses to AZD1222 COVID-19 vaccine. TCRdb's table, derived via immunoSEQ multiplex PCR, lists solely in-frame clones and lacks some. This sample carries 80,000 or so clones, 82% of them seen once, and the ten largest clones take about 3.1%. The source material was peripheral blood, sampled on day 0 of AZD1222 vaccination. These receptor sequences come from an adult in good health.

This clone was seen a handful of times. V is TRBV15 and J is TRBJ2-7; no clear D gene. V was cut by 1 base and J by 3 bases, with 7 bases left in between. Germline-derived CDR1 and CDR2 are LNHNV and YYDKDF (reference sequence). The CDR3 loop spans 13 amino acids. The DNA of the CDR3 is TGTGCCACCAGCAGAGGCGTCGGCTACGAGCAGTACTTC. It codes for CATSRGVGYEQYF.

This clone appeared a single time. The chain joins TRBV12-5 to TRBJ2-3; D possibly corresponds to TRBD2 (6 bases). CDR3 length equals 14 residues. Germline lookup yields CDR1 LGHNT and CDR2 FRNRAP. Deletions cut 5 bases from V and 4 bases from J, with 13 bases between. The CDR3 coding sequence is TGTGCTAGTGGTGGACCACTAGCATCAGATACGCAGTATTTT. As protein: CASGGPLASDTQYF.

This sequence joins TRBV2 and TRBJ2-1; D is unclear. Per the germline V gene, CDR1 is SNHLY and CDR2 is FYNNEI. V was cut by 1 base and J by 10 bases, with 5 bases left in between. The CDR3 runs to 11 residues. The DNA for the CDR3 is TGTGCCAGCAGTGAAGTATGGGAGCAGTTCTTC. It translates to CASSEVWEQFF.

This clone was counted between two and nine times. V is TRBV29-1 and J is TRBJ1-1; no clear D. V was shortened by 4 bases and J by 8 bases, with 14 bases between the two germline ends. This CDR3 comprises 12 residues. Germline CDR1 reads SQVTM; CDR2 reads ANQGSEA. This chain's CDR3 is CSVVSGWSEAFF. For the CDR3, the DNA is TGCAGCGTTGTATCGGGGTGGTCGGAAGCTTTCTTT.

V usage is TRBV6-5 and J usage is TRBJ1-2, with 11 nucleotides matching TRBD1. This CDR3 region has 15 residues. With 6 bases clipped from V and 7 bases from J, the junction kept 10 bases outside the gene matches. Per germline, CDR1 MNHEY and CDR2 SVGAGI. The CDR3 DNA reads TGTGCCAGCAGACCCCCTACGGACAGGGGGCTTGGCTACACCTTC. It encodes CASRPPTDRGLGYTF.

The CDR3, as DNA: TGCGCCAGCAGCCAAGAAATACTAGCGGGCCTCTACAATGAGCAGTTCTTC. Translating gives CASSQEILAGLYNEQFF. The V gene is TRBV4-1, the J gene TRBJ2-1; 9 nucleotides agree with TRBD2. This CDR3 is 17 amino acids long. J lost 3 bases, V lost 0 bases, and 6 bases had no gene match. The germline V gene has CDR1 MGHRA and CDR2 YSYEKL.

The genes are TRBV5-4 and TRBJ2-5; D remains unclear. Trimming removed 4 bases from V and 2 bases from J, with 15 bases in between. Looked up from germline, CDR1 is SGHNT and CDR2 is YYREEE (reference sequence). The CDR3 length is 15 residues. The CDR3 DNA sequence: TGTGCCAGCAGCCAACTTTCCCCCACTCAAGAGACCCAGTACTTC. It yields the protein CASSQLSPTQETQYF.

The V and J genes are TRBV5-6 and TRBJ1-1, with D possibly being TRBD1 (5 bases). Germline values: CDR1 SGHDT, CDR2 YYEEEE. CDR3 length: 11 amino acids. Trimming took off 0 bases at V and 9 bases at J, with 6 bases between the two ends. CDR3 in amino acids: CASSLGGQAFF. DNA for the CDR3: TGTGCCAGCAGCTTGGGGGGCCAAGCTTTCTTT.

This chain joins TRBV11-2 and TRBJ1-4; 10 nucleotides align to TRBD1. Trimming took 4 bases from V and 1 from J; bases not matched to a gene: 3. The V gene's germline CDR1 is SGHAT and CDR2 FQNNGV. This CDR3 spans 16 amino acids. CDR3 DNA sequence: TGTGCCAGCAGCTCGGGACAGGGGTTAACTAATGAAAAACTGTTTTTT. This gives the protein CASSSGQGLTNEKLFF.

This CDR3 reads CASSSSLGHQVQYF. The CDR3 nucleotides read TGTGCCAGCAGTTCATCCTTGGGGCACCAGGTGCAGTACTTC. This chain links TRBV27 with TRBJ2-7; D is possibly TRBD1 (5 bases). V lost 4 bases and J 9 bases, leaving 19 bases between the germline ends. The CDR3 loop spans 14 amino acids. Germline loops: CDR1 MNHEY, CDR2 SMNVEV (reference sequence).

The chain combines TRBV18 with TRBJ1-6; no clear D gene. V was cut by 0 bases and J by 6 bases, with 9 bases left in between. The CDR3 sequence is 15 residues long. Germline CDR1 KGHSH, CDR2 LQKENI. This CDR3 is CASSPPEGINSPLHF. The CDR3 DNA follows: TGTGCCAGCTCACCACCGGAAGGGATTAATTCACCCCTCCACTTT.

This clone occurred a few times. This chain links TRBV29-1 with TRBJ1-1; TRBD1 might be the D (5 bases). V was pared by 5 bases and J by 1 base, with 11 bases between. The CDR3 is made up of 13 amino acids. Germline CDR1 reads SQVTM; CDR2 reads ANQGSEA. The CDR3 loop reads CSVPSTGNTEAFF. The DNA for the CDR3 is TGCAGCGTTCCATCTACAGGGAACACTGAAGCTTTCTTT. The full variable domain, with the rest looked up from reference TRBV29-1 and TRBJ1-1, is SAVISQKPSRDICQRGTSLTIQCQVDSQVTMMFWYRQQPGQSLTLIATANQGSEATYESGFVIDKFPISRPNLTFSTLTVSNMSPEDSSIYLCSVPSTGNTEAFFGQGTRLTVV.

This chain joins TRBV5-4 and TRBJ2-3; D is possibly TRBD1 (5 bases). The CDR3 contains 19 residues. Trimming took 0 bases from V and 2 from J, leaving 22 bases between them. Germline CDR1 reads SGHNT; CDR2 reads YYREEE (reference sequence). The CDR3 is CASSLAFPDPWGFTDTQYF. CDR3 bases: TGTGCCAGCAGCTTGGCCTTCCCAGACCCCTGGGGCTTCACAGATACGCAGTATTTT.

This clone came up once. V is TRBV20-1 and J is TRBJ2-3; D gene unclear. The germline V and J ends were trimmed by 1 base and 6 bases, with 5 bases remaining between them. The length of the CDR3 is 11 residues. The germline CDR1 and CDR2 sequences are DFQATT and SNEGSKA (reference sequence). The CDR3 DNA is TGCAGTGCTAGAGCAGTGGATACGCAGTATTTT. Its protein is CSARAVDTQYF.

The V and J genes are TRBV11-2 and TRBJ1-5; D is unresolved. The germline V gene has CDR1 SGHAT and CDR2 FQNNGV. This CDR3 has 12 amino acids. Trimming left V 0 bases short and J 12 bases short, with 9 bases between. The CDR3 here is CASSLDARDQHF. Here the CDR3 DNA reads TGTGCCAGCAGCTTAGATGCCCGAGACCAGCATTTT. The whole variable domain, filled in from reference TRBV11-2 and TRBJ1-5, reads EAGVAQSPRYKIIEKRQSVAFWCNPISGHATLYWYQQILGQGPKLLIQFQNNGVVDDSQLPKDRFSAERLKGVDSTLKIQPAKLEDSAVYLCASSLDARDQHFGDGTRLSIL.

This clone has a single count. The chain is built from TRBV9 and TRBJ1-1; D is ambiguous. V was trimmed by 0 bases and J by 5 bases, leaving 11 bases between them. Germline CDR1 SGDLS, CDR2 YYNGEE. There are 14 residues in the CDR3. CDR3 nucleotide sequence: TGTGCCAGCAGCGTAGGTGGGATTGGGACTGAAGCTTTCTTT. Its protein product is CASSVGGIGTEAFF. Using reference TRBV9 and TRBJ1-1 for the parts outside the CDR3, the full variable domain is DSGVTQTPKHLITATGQRVTLRCSPRSGDLSVYWYQQSLDQGLQFLIQYYNGEERAKGNILERFSAQQFPDLHSELNLSSLELGDSALYFCASSVGGIGTEAFFGQGTRLTVV.

This chain connects TRBV29-1 to TRBJ1-2, with TRBD1 matching over 8 bases. CDR3 size: 12 residues. CDR1 SQVTM and CDR2 ANQGSEA come from the germline V gene. With V trimmed by 7 bases and J by 2 bases, 3 bases remained unmatched. In nucleotides, the CDR3 is TGCAGCGGGACAGGGCCGAACTATGGCTACACCTTC. This sequence encodes CSGTGPNYGYTF.

V and J are TRBV9 and TRBJ1-2, with TRBD1 matching over 9 bases. With 3 bases clipped from V and 8 bases from J, the junction kept 8 bases outside the gene matches. The CDR3 has 14 amino acids. Germline V gene data show CDR1 as SGDLS and CDR2 as YYNGEE. The CDR3 region is CASSGRDRDGGYTF. The CDR3 nucleotides are TGTGCCAGCAGCGGCCGGGACAGGGATGGCGGCTACACCTTC.

The CDR3 reads CASSTRDNSPLHF. For the CDR3, the DNA is TGTGCCAGCAGCACCCGGGACAATTCACCCCTCCACTTT. The rearrangement joins TRBV9 to TRBJ1-6; possibly TRBD1 for D (5 bases). CDR1 is SGDLS and CDR2 is YYNGEE in the germline V gene. Trimming stripped 4 bases from V and 7 bases from J, with 9 bases between. This CDR3 is 13 amino acids long.

The chain combines TRBV7-2 with TRBJ2-7; D possibly matches TRBD1 or TRBD2 (6 bases each). V lost 2 bases and J lost 6, with 11 bases in between. The CDR3 contains 13 residues. The germline gives CDR1 SGHTA, CDR2 FQGNSA. The CDR3 region has the DNA TGTGCCAGCAGCTTAACAACGGGGGCCGAGCAGTACTTC. This encodes CASSLTTGAEQYF.

The chain combines TRBV20-1 with TRBJ1-2, with D uncertain. The CDR3 loop spans 11 amino acids. Germline CDR1 reads DFQATT; CDR2 reads SNEGSKA (reference sequence). The germline V and J ends were trimmed by 3 bases and 8 bases, with 10 bases remaining between them. The CDR3 spells CSARPLAGYTF. In nucleotides, the CDR3 is TGCAGTGCTAGGCCTCTCGCGGGCTACACCTTC.

The chain is built from TRBV19 and TRBJ1-5; TRBD1 matches at 8 bases. V lost 2 bases to trimming and J lost 5 bases; unmatched junction nucleotides: 14. The CDR3 length is 18 residues. Germline V CDR1 and CDR2: LNHDA, SQIVND (reference sequence). CDR3 sequence: CASSIKKFSTGDDQPQHF. DNA of the CDR3: TGTGCCAGTAGTATAAAAAAGTTCTCGACAGGGGACGATCAGCCCCAGCATTTT.

On this clone: It is unclear where the CDR3 begins or ends on the DNA, so no DNA is shown, and the CDR3 is as TCRdb lists it. The chain has TRBV7-8 and TRBJ1-6. The CDR3 is 17 amino acids long, termini counted. Germline CDR1 SGHVS, CDR2 FQNEAQ. CDR3 protein: CASSFGSGSSYNSPLHF.

This chain links TRBV9 with TRBJ2-3; the match to TRBD2 covers 7 bases. Germline assignment: CDR1 SGDLS and CDR2 YYNGEE. Trimming removed 2 bases from V and 11 bases from J; junction bases left unmatched: 14. This CDR3 is 15 amino acids long. CDR3 nucleotides: TGTGCCAGCAGCGTTTCGGGGGACTACCTGGCAGGGCAGTATTTT. This translates into CASSVSGDYLAGQYF.